This is a list of T cell receptor beta chains from one sample in a study of blood T cell repertoires in COVID-19. Some clones are missing from TCRdb's copy, which holds only in-frame ones; the method was immunoSEQ multiplex PCR. The profile shows approximately 230,000 clones, 82% of them singletons. The sequenced sample consisted of PBMCs or T cells enriched from blood (not recorded which). These receptors originate from a man in his forties or fifties who had recovered from COVID-19. The CDR3 runs from the conserved cysteine through the conserved F or W. Fields, in order: J gene, clone size, V gene, D gene, CDR3 protein, CDR3 DNA. D genes are given only for firm matches. Clone size is stated in some rows and not others, as once, few, many or a class when expanded.

j_call: TRBJ2-7
clone_size: NA
v_call: TRBV4-3
d_call: NA
cdr3_aa: CASSQGYASYEQYF
cdr3_nt: TGCGCCAGCAGCCAAGGGTATGCGTCCTACGAGCAGTACTTC

j_call: TRBJ2-4
clone_size: NA
v_call: TRBV7-8
d_call: TRBD1
cdr3_aa: CASSFPGQKNIQYF
cdr3_nt: TGTGCCAGCAGCTTCCCGGGACAGAAAAACATTCAGTACTTC

j_call: TRBJ2-5
clone_size: NA
v_call: TRBV30
d_call: NA
cdr3_aa: CAWSVKGRETQYF
cdr3_nt: TGTGCCTGGAGTGTAAAGGGGCGAGAGACCCAGTACTTC

j_call: TRBJ2-3
clone_size: NA
v_call: TRBV5-1
d_call: NA
cdr3_aa: CASSLNPQGTDTQYF
cdr3_nt: TGCGCCAGCAGCTTGAACCCCCAGGGCACAGATACGCAGTATTTT

j_call: TRBJ1-2
clone_size: NA
v_call: TRBV4-1
d_call: NA
cdr3_aa: CASSQRNTGYGYTF
cdr3_nt: TGCGCCAGCAGCCAACGCAATACGGGCTATGGCTACACCTTC

j_call: TRBJ2-3
clone_size: NA
v_call: TRBV2
d_call: NA
cdr3_aa: CASRTFQGTDTQYF
cdr3_nt: TGTGCCAGCAGAACCTTCCAGGGCACAGATACGCAGTATTTT

j_call: TRBJ2-1
clone_size: NA
v_call: TRBV7-2
d_call: NA
cdr3_aa: CASSLRRSGNEQFF
cdr3_nt: TGTGCCAGCAGCTTACGCCGATCGGGCAATGAGCAGTTCTTC

j_call: TRBJ2-3
clone_size: NA
v_call: TRBV29-1
d_call: TRBD1
cdr3_aa: CSAPLTTGEDTQYF
cdr3_nt: TGCAGCGCCCCGTTGACCACAGGGGAGGATACGCAGTATTTT

j_call: TRBJ2-1
clone_size: NA
v_call: TRBV2
d_call: TRBD2
cdr3_aa: CASRGYVAGSYNEQFF
cdr3_nt: TGTGCCAGCAGGGGGTATGTAGCGGGATCTTACAATGAGCAGTTCTTC

j_call: TRBJ2-5
clone_size: NA
v_call: TRBV5-4
d_call: NA
cdr3_aa: CASSLETGQETQYF
cdr3_nt: TGTGCCAGCAGCTTAGAGACAGGCCAAGAGACCCAGTACTTC

j_call: TRBJ2-3
clone_size: NA
v_call: TRBV5-1
d_call: TRBD2
cdr3_aa: CASSLGGRAEDTQYF
cdr3_nt: TGCGCCAGCAGCTTGGGGGGGAGGGCCGAAGATACGCAGTATTTT

j_call: TRBJ1-2
clone_size: NA
v_call: TRBV3-1/TRBV3-2
d_call: NA
cdr3_aa: CASSPGVKDGYTF
cdr3_nt: TGTGCCAGCAGCCCCGGGGTGAAGGATGGCTACACCTTC

j_call: TRBJ1-2
clone_size: few
v_call: TRBV28
d_call: NA
cdr3_aa: CASSLRIRGGYTF
cdr3_nt: TGTGCCAGCAGTTTAAGGATCCGGGGGGGCTACACCTTC

j_call: TRBJ1-6
clone_size: NA
v_call: TRBV4-3
d_call: NA
cdr3_aa: CASSQEFGGFNSPLHF
cdr3_nt: TGCGCCAGCAGCCAAGAATTTGGGGGCTTTAATTCACCCCTCCACTTT

j_call: TRBJ2-3
clone_size: NA
v_call: TRBV5-1
d_call: TRBD2
cdr3_aa: CARSLGTSGGAGDTQYF
cdr3_nt: TGCGCCCGCAGCCTCGGGACTAGCGGGGGGGCGGGAGATACGCAGTATTTT

j_call: TRBJ1-2
clone_size: NA
v_call: TRBV29-1
d_call: NA
cdr3_aa: CSVNPLYGYTF
cdr3_nt: TGCAGCGTTAATCCACTCTATGGCTACACCTTC

j_call: TRBJ1-4
clone_size: NA
v_call: TRBV3-1/TRBV3-2
d_call: NA
cdr3_aa: CASSQIPRRPEKLFF
cdr3_nt: TGTGCCAGCAGCCAGATACCTAGGCGACCTGAAAAACTGTTTTTT

j_call: TRBJ2-3
clone_size: NA
v_call: TRBV2
d_call: TRBD2
cdr3_aa: CASRERTSGEVDTQYF
cdr3_nt: TGTGCCAGCAGAGAACGTACTAGCGGGGAGGTAGATACGCAGTATTTT

j_call: TRBJ1-1
clone_size: few
v_call: TRBV6-6
d_call: NA
cdr3_aa: CASSRTAMNTEAFF
cdr3_nt: TGTGCCAGCAGCCGGACAGCCATGAACACTGAAGCTTTCTTT

j_call: TRBJ1-5
clone_size: NA
v_call: TRBV12-3/TRBV12-4
d_call: NA
cdr3_aa: CASTRGLRAPQHF
cdr3_nt: TGTGCCAGCACTCGGGGTTTAAGGGCCCCCCAGCATTTT

j_call: TRBJ2-7
clone_size: NA
v_call: TRBV5-1
d_call: TRBD2
cdr3_aa: CASSRGGLAGDLSYEQYF
cdr3_nt: TGCGCCAGCAGCCGGGGGGGACTAGCGGGAGACCTCTCCTACGAGCAGTACTTC

j_call: TRBJ1-5
clone_size: NA
v_call: TRBV5-1
d_call: NA
cdr3_aa: CASSLGDTSLNSNQPQHF
cdr3_nt: TGCGCCAGCAGCTTGGGGGACACAAGCCTTAATAGCAATCAGCCCCAGCATTTT

j_call: TRBJ2-1
clone_size: NA
v_call: TRBV4-2
d_call: TRBD1
cdr3_aa: CASSPGQLVNEQFF
cdr3_nt: TGTGCCAGCAGCCCGGGACAGCTAGTGAATGAGCAGTTCTTC

j_call: TRBJ2-7
clone_size: few
v_call: TRBV5-4
d_call: TRBD2
cdr3_aa: CASSLGTSGGVYEQYF
cdr3_nt: TGTGCCAGCAGCCTCGGGACTAGCGGGGGCGTATACGAGCAGTACTTC

j_call: TRBJ1-4
clone_size: NA
v_call: TRBV5-1
d_call: TRBD1
cdr3_aa: CASSLGTGGPGWEKLFF
cdr3_nt: TGCGCCAGCAGCTTGGGGACAGGGGGCCCTGGATGGGAAAAACTGTTTTTT

j_call: TRBJ1-1
clone_size: NA
v_call: TRBV2
d_call: TRBD1
cdr3_aa: CASSLGQIAEAFF
cdr3_nt: TGTGCCAGCAGTCTGGGACAGATAGCTGAAGCTTTCTTT

j_call: TRBJ1-2
clone_size: NA
v_call: TRBV18
d_call: NA
cdr3_aa: CASSPPGRAGGYTF
cdr3_nt: TGTGCCAGCTCACCACCGGGGAGGGCAGGAGGCTACACCTTC

j_call: TRBJ2-5
clone_size: NA
v_call: TRBV9
d_call: TRBD2
cdr3_aa: CASSPGLAGVETQYF
cdr3_nt: TGTGCCAGCAGCCCTGGACTAGCGGGGGTGGAGACCCAGTACTTC

j_call: TRBJ2-3
clone_size: few
v_call: TRBV5-4
d_call: NA
cdr3_aa: CASSAGGRTDTQYF
cdr3_nt: TGTGCCAGCAGCGCCGGGGGGCGCACAGATACGCAGTATTTT

j_call: TRBJ1-5
clone_size: NA
v_call: TRBV10-3
d_call: NA
cdr3_aa: CAISEEVRNQPQHF
cdr3_nt: TGTGCCATCAGTGAAGAGGTTCGCAATCAGCCCCAGCATTTT

j_call: TRBJ2-5
clone_size: NA
v_call: TRBV5-3
d_call: NA
cdr3_aa: CARSPGCLAVETQYF
cdr3_nt: TGTGCCAGAAGCCCCGGGTGCTTGGCCGTGGAGACCCAGTACTTC

j_call: TRBJ2-1
clone_size: NA
v_call: TRBV11-2
d_call: TRBD2
cdr3_aa: CASRHSGGLNEQFF
cdr3_nt: TGTGCCAGCAGGCATAGCGGGGGGCTCAATGAGCAGTTCTTC

j_call: TRBJ2-3
clone_size: NA
v_call: TRBV2
d_call: NA
cdr3_aa: CASGRETDTQYF
cdr3_nt: TGTGCCAGCGGCAGGGAAACAGATACGCAGTATTTT

j_call: TRBJ2-2
clone_size: once
v_call: TRBV11-3
d_call: NA
cdr3_aa: CASSLGQNTGELFF
cdr3_nt: TGTGCCAGCAGCTTGGGACAGAACACCGGGGAGCTGTTTTTT

j_call: TRBJ2-3
clone_size: NA
v_call: TRBV5-1
d_call: NA
cdr3_aa: CASSLAQATDTQYF
cdr3_nt: TGCGCCAGCAGCTTGGCCCAAGCCACAGATACGCAGTATTTT

j_call: TRBJ2-1
clone_size: NA
v_call: TRBV9
d_call: TRBD2
cdr3_aa: CASSVGPGTSGGSSYNEQFF
cdr3_nt: TGTGCCAGCAGCGTAGGCCCCGGGACTAGCGGGGGGAGCTCCTACAATGAGCAGTTCTTC

j_call: TRBJ1-1
clone_size: NA
v_call: TRBV7-9
d_call: TRBD1
cdr3_aa: CASSERDRLNTEAFF
cdr3_nt: TGTGCCAGCTCGGAACGGGACAGACTAAACACTGAAGCTTTCTTT

j_call: TRBJ1-5
clone_size: NA
v_call: TRBV7-8
d_call: TRBD1
cdr3_aa: CASSLGTGNNQPQHF
cdr3_nt: TGTGCCAGCAGCTTAGGGACAGGGAACAATCAGCCCCAGCATTTT

j_call: TRBJ1-5
clone_size: NA
v_call: TRBV12-3/TRBV12-4
d_call: NA
cdr3_aa: CASTQDGGQPQHF
cdr3_nt: TGTGCCAGCACCCAGGATGGGGGGCAGCCCCAGCATTTT

j_call: TRBJ2-5
clone_size: NA
v_call: TRBV18
d_call: TRBD1
cdr3_aa: CASSGTGRRETQYF
cdr3_nt: TGTGCCAGCTCAGGGACAGGGAGGAGAGAGACCCAGTACTTC

j_call: TRBJ1-1
clone_size: NA
v_call: TRBV7-9
d_call: NA
cdr3_aa: CASSLDTGEAFF
cdr3_nt: TGTGCCAGCAGCTTAGACACAGGGGAAGCTTTCTTT

j_call: TRBJ2-5
clone_size: NA
v_call: TRBV2
d_call: NA
cdr3_aa: CASRAVSETQYF
cdr3_nt: TGTGCCAGCAGAGCGGTATCAGAGACCCAGTACTTC

j_call: TRBJ2-1
clone_size: NA
v_call: TRBV11-3
d_call: TRBD2
cdr3_aa: CASSSTGLAGQNEQFF
cdr3_nt: TGTGCCAGCAGCTCGACAGGGCTAGCGGGGCAGAATGAGCAGTTCTTC

j_call: TRBJ2-5
clone_size: few
v_call: TRBV9
d_call: NA
cdr3_aa: CASSVGGDTGTQYF
cdr3_nt: TGTGCCAGCAGCGTAGGTGGCGATACGGGGACCCAGTACTTC

j_call: TRBJ2-3
clone_size: once
v_call: TRBV13
d_call: TRBD1
cdr3_aa: CASSPSGRGTDTQYF
cdr3_nt: TGTGCCAGCAGCCCATCGGGCAGGGGGACAGATACGCAGTATTTT

j_call: TRBJ1-2
clone_size: few
v_call: TRBV12-3/TRBV12-4
d_call: TRBD1
cdr3_aa: CASSLDRVNGYTF
cdr3_nt: TGTGCCAGCAGTTTGGACAGGGTTAATGGCTACACCTTC

j_call: TRBJ2-5
clone_size: NA
v_call: TRBV12-5
d_call: TRBD2
cdr3_aa: CASGTGLALSETQYF
cdr3_nt: TGTGCTAGTGGCACGGGACTAGCGTTGTCAGAGACCCAGTACTTC

j_call: TRBJ1-1
clone_size: NA
v_call: TRBV30
d_call: NA
cdr3_aa: CAWSVEVNTEAFF
cdr3_nt: TGTGCCTGGAGCGTGGAGGTTAATACTGAAGCTTTCTTT

j_call: TRBJ1-1
clone_size: few
v_call: TRBV5-6
d_call: NA
cdr3_aa: CASSLPGSMNTEAFF
cdr3_nt: TGTGCCAGCAGCCTACCGGGGTCTATGAACACTGAAGCTTTCTTT

j_call: TRBJ1-2
clone_size: once
v_call: TRBV14
d_call: NA
cdr3_aa: CASSSGYNYGYTF
cdr3_nt: TGTGCCAGCAGCTCCGGGTACAACTATGGCTACACCTTC

j_call: TRBJ1-2
clone_size: NA
v_call: TRBV19
d_call: NA
cdr3_aa: CASSIRQGFYGYTF
cdr3_nt: TGTGCCAGTAGTATTCGACAAGGATTCTATGGCTACACCTTC

j_call: TRBJ1-5
clone_size: NA
v_call: TRBV12-3/TRBV12-4
d_call: TRBD1
cdr3_aa: CASRGQGGSAQHF
cdr3_nt: TGTGCCAGCAGGGGACAGGGAGGATCAGCCCAGCATTTT

j_call: TRBJ1-5
clone_size: NA
v_call: TRBV2
d_call: TRBD1
cdr3_aa: CASSGTPRDSYSNQPQHF
cdr3_nt: TGTGCCAGCAGTGGAACGCCCCGGGACAGCTATAGCAATCAGCCCCAGCATTTT

j_call: TRBJ2-7
clone_size: NA
v_call: TRBV19
d_call: TRBD2
cdr3_aa: CASSPAGKREQHEQYF
cdr3_nt: TGTGCCAGTAGCCCTGCCGGGAAGCGGGAGCAACACGAGCAGTACTTC

j_call: TRBJ1-5
clone_size: once
v_call: TRBV5-1
d_call: TRBD1
cdr3_aa: CASSSGQPNQPQHF
cdr3_nt: TGCGCCAGCAGCTCGGGACAGCCCAATCAGCCCCAGCATTTT

j_call: TRBJ2-5
clone_size: NA
v_call: TRBV7-3
d_call: NA
cdr3_aa: CASSRGFSETQYF
cdr3_nt: TGTGCCAGCAGCCGAGGGTTCTCAGAGACCCAGTACTTC

j_call: TRBJ2-7
clone_size: NA
v_call: TRBV5-1
d_call: NA
cdr3_aa: CASSLGTANLPLYEQYF
cdr3_nt: TGCGCCAGCAGCTTGGGGACAGCCAACCTTCCTTTATACGAGCAGTACTTC